The 28 T cell receptor beta chains in this list originate from one sample, sequenced in a study of blood T cells in healthy people across ages. Next came a second PCR, run for roughly 6 to 11 cycles, which used a sample-barcoded 5' primer along with a J-beta primer mix. TCRdb ran MiXCR on the 5' RACE reads and lists one entry per CDR3 protein. This table holds roughly 800,000 distinct CDR3 sequences, 55% to 75% found once. The sample comprised blood. Receptors were obtained from a man aged 30-40 years in good health.

Only a few counts were recorded for this clonotype. The chain combines TRBV12-5 with TRBJ2-7; D ambiguous. V lost 6 bases and J lost 2, with 14 bases in between. CDR3 length: 14 residues. Germline lookup yields CDR1 LGHNT and CDR2 FRNRAP. In nucleotides, the CDR3 is TGTGCTAGTGGAGAGCCGGGCTTGACCTACGAGCAGTACTTC. Protein sequence: CASGEPGLTYEQYF.

The rearrangement joins TRBV7-9 to TRBJ2-5, with 8 bases identical to TRBD1. The J call may be mistaken, given a closer DNA end match to TRBJ2-7. CDR3 length: 13 amino acids. Germline values: CDR1 SEHNR, CDR2 FQNEAQ (reference sequence). CDR3 residues: CASSTGTGDEQYF. CDR3 DNA sequence: TGTGCCAGCAGTACAGGGACAGGCGACGAGCAGTACTTC.

This clonotype occurred a few times. The chain is built from TRBV18 and TRBJ1-6, with D tentatively TRBD1 (6 bases). This CDR3 region has 14 residues. Germline CDR1 KGHSH, CDR2 LQKENI. V was clipped by 3 bases and J by 6 bases, with 9 bases between them. CDR3 nucleotide sequence: TGTGCCAGCTCACCGGGACAACTTAATTCACCCCTCCACTTT. Amino acid sequence: CASSPGQLNSPLHF. Full variable domain (missing parts from reference TRBV18 and TRBJ1-6): NAGVMQNPRHLVRRRGQEARLRCSPMKGHSHVYWYRQLPEEGLKFMVYLQKENIIDESGMPKERFSAEFPKEGPSILRIQQVVRGDSAAYFCASSPGQLNSPLHFGNGTRLTVT.

The chain has TRBV3-1 and TRBJ1-5; possibly TRBD1 for D (5 bases). CDR1 LGHDT and CDR2 YNNKEL come from the germline V gene (reference sequence). CDR3 length equals 14 residues. Deletions cut 5 bases from V and 5 bases from J, with 13 bases between. The CDR3 loop is CASSNSGGDQPQHF. CDR3 DNA: TGTGCCAGCAGCAACTCCGGGGGGGATCAGCCCCAGCATTTT.

The chain carries TRBV2 and TRBJ2-7; D uncertain. Germline CDR1 is SNHLY and CDR2 is FYNNEI. Trimming removed 2 bases from V and 0 bases from J, with 5 bases in between. This CDR3 has 13 amino acids. CDR3 bases: TGTGCCAGCAGTGAACAGCTCTCCTACGAGCAGTACTTC. This sequence encodes CASSEQLSYEQYF.

This clonotype was counted between two and nine times. This rearrangement joins TRBV27 to TRBJ1-4; a possible D gene is TRBD1 (5 bases). The CDR3 runs to 14 residues. Trimming took 9 bases from V and 6 from J, leaving 17 bases between them. CDR1 is MNHEY, CDR2 SMNVEV, per germline (reference sequence). The CDR3 reads CASKTAGTYEKLFF. CDR3 DNA sequence: TGTGCCAGTAAGACGGCAGGGACGTATGAAAAACTGTTTTTT.

This chain uses TRBV7-2 with TRBJ2-1; D might be TRBD2 (5 bases). V was trimmed by 1 base and J by 6 bases, leaving 13 bases between them. Looked up from germline, CDR1 is SGHTA and CDR2 is FQGNSA. The CDR3 sequence is 15 residues long. The DNA of the CDR3 is TGTGCCAGCAGCTTAGGAGGGTCTGTACTCAATGAGCAGTTCTTC. Protein product: CASSLGGSVLNEQFF.

This chain uses TRBV29-1 with TRBJ2-7; TRBD1 matches at 9 bases. The CDR3 has 14 amino acids. Losses at the gene ends were 6 bases for V and 9 bases for J; bases not matched to a gene: 15. Germline CDR1 is SQVTM and CDR2 is ANQGSEA. The CDR3 DNA sequence: TGCAGCGTCGCAAGTCCCGGGACAGGGTTTGGGCAGTACTTC. Its translation: CSVASPGTGFGQYF.

The CDR3 is CSARGPETYNEQFF. CDR3 bases: TGCAGTGCTAGAGGGCCGGAAACCTACAATGAGCAGTTCTTC. The J gene is TRBJ2-1, the V gene TRBV20-1; no clear D gene. This CDR3 is built from 14 residues. Germline V gene lookup returns CDR1 DFQATT and CDR2 SNEGSKA (reference sequence). V was clipped by 1 base and J by 2 bases, with 9 bases between them.

J is TRBJ2-2 and V is TRBV24-1; 9 positions agree with TRBD2. Germline CDR1 and CDR2: KGHDR and SFDVKD. This CDR3 region has 15 residues. V was pared by 5 bases and J by 8 bases, with 8 bases of the junction left unmatched. This CDR3 reads CATSVASGKRGELFF. The CDR3 DNA follows: TGTGCCACCAGTGTTGCTAGCGGGAAACGTGGGGAGCTGTTTTTT.

V usage is TRBV20-1 and J usage is TRBJ2-7, with 10 bases matching TRBD1. There are 14 residues in the CDR3. Trimming cost V 6 bases and J 2 bases; bases outside gene matches: 7. Germline lookup yields CDR1 DFQATT and CDR2 SNEGSKA (reference sequence). The CDR3 bases are TGCAGTGCCAACCCAGGGACAGGGGCCTACGAGCAGTACTTC. Translation gives CSANPGTGAYEQYF.

This clonotype was picked up many times. V is TRBV6-6 and J is TRBJ2-1; 11 bases align to TRBD2. V trimming: 5 bases; J trimming: 4 bases; junction bases outside the gene matches: 4. CDR3 length equals 15 residues. Germline V CDR1 and CDR2: MNHNY, SVGAGI (reference sequence). The CDR3 protein is CASSAGTSGYNEQFF. The CDR3 DNA reads TGTGCCAGCAGTGCAGGGACTAGCGGTTACAATGAGCAGTTCTTC.

This clonotype came up a few times. The chain links TRBV7-2 to TRBJ2-5; a weak D match, TRBD1 (5 bases). The CDR3 is 14 amino acids. Germline V lookup: CDR1 SGHTA, CDR2 FQGNSA. With 5 bases removed from V and 1 base from J, the gap between germline ends came to 11 bases. CDR3 sequence (DNA): TGTGCCAGCAGCCCCAGGGTCGCCCAAGAGACCCAGTACTTC. Translating it yields CASSPRVAQETQYF.

The chain links TRBV10-3 to TRBJ2-7, with 10 nucleotides matching TRBD1. Germline-derived CDR1 and CDR2 are ENHRY and SYGVKD. V lost 2 bases, J lost 5 bases, and 6 bases stayed unmatched. The CDR3 covers 15 residues. The CDR3 bases are TGTGCCATCAGTGAGCGACAGGGGGCTGGAAACGAGCAGTACTTC. This encodes CAISERQGAGNEQYF.

In the case of this clonotype: Sequence at one end of the junction differs from germline and may be a read error. J is TRBJ2-1 and V is TRBV20-1; weak D call: TRBD2 (6 bases). This CDR3 has 14 amino acids. The germline gives CDR1 DFQATT, CDR2 SNEGSKA (reference sequence). CDR3 in amino acids: CSARFGSSYNKQFF. CDR3 in DNA: TGCAGTGCCAGGTTCGGGAGCTCCTACAATAAGCAGTTCTTC.

This clonotype has only a few counts. V and J are TRBV11-2 and TRBJ2-3, with a weak D call TRBD1 (5 bases). Trimming removed 6 bases from V and 2 bases from J, with 15 bases in between. This CDR3 is built from 15 residues. Per germline, CDR1 SGHAT and CDR2 FQNNGV. CDR3 protein: CASSPFRTYTDTQYF. The CDR3 DNA reads TGTGCCAGCAGTCCCTTTCGGACATACACAGATACGCAGTATTTT.

DNA for the CDR3: TGCGCCAGCAAAGACGCTGATTTCGACGAGCAGTACTTC. Translated: CASKDADFDEQYF. This sequence joins TRBV5-1 and TRBJ2-5; D ambiguous. The J call may be in error: the DNA end matches TRBJ2-7 better. Germline V lookup: CDR1 SGHRS, CDR2 YFSETQ. The length of the CDR3 is 13 residues.

This clonotype was counted only a few times. J is TRBJ1-5 and V is TRBV19, with 8 bases fitting TRBD1. The CDR3 is made up of 16 amino acids. The germline V gene encodes CDR1 LNHDA and CDR2 SQIVND (reference sequence). After removal of 3 bases from V and 8 bases from J, the junction contained 12 bases not matched to a gene. The CDR3 loop reads CASSIIAGQGHKPQHF. The CDR3 coding sequence is TGTGCCAGTAGTATTATCGCCGGACAGGGTCACAAGCCCCAGCATTTT.

The V gene is TRBV5-1, the J gene TRBJ2-1, with D hard to call. This CDR3 region has 15 residues. The V gene lost 2 bases and the J gene lost 8 bases, with 17 bases spanning the gap. Germline V CDR1 and CDR2: SGHRS, YFSETQ. In DNA form, the CDR3 reads TGCGCCAGCAGCTTTGACACCCCTAATTTGGATGAGCAGTTCTTC. The encoded protein is CASSFDTPNLDEQFF.

The chain is built from TRBV12-3 or TRBV12-4 and TRBJ2-7; either TRBD1 or TRBD2 may fit D (5 bases each). The CDR3 extends over 15 amino acids. The ends were cut back, 6 bases at V and 0 bases at J, with 15 bases in the middle. The DNA for the CDR3 is TGTGCCAGCAGAAGAGGGGCAGCGAGCTCCTACGAGCAGTACTTC. It yields the protein CASRRGAASSYEQYF.

This sequence joins TRBV5-4 and TRBJ2-2; D may be TRBD2 (5 bases). V gave up 4 bases and J gave up 0 bases, with 13 bases separating them. The V gene's germline CDR1 is SGHNT and CDR2 YYREEE (reference sequence). This CDR3 comprises 16 residues. The CDR3 loop reads CASSPQSGANTGELFF. The CDR3 DNA follows: TGTGCCAGCAGCCCACAGTCCGGGGCGAACACCGGGGAGCTGTTTTTT.

This clonotype was recorded a few times. The chain links TRBV12-5 to TRBJ2-3, with D possibly matching TRBD2 (6 bases). CDR1 and CDR2 (germline): LGHNT, FRNRAP. V gave up 0 bases and J gave up 3 bases, with 13 bases separating them. This CDR3 region has 16 residues. The CDR3 sequence: CASGLVQAGITDTQYF. Here the CDR3 DNA reads TGTGCTAGTGGTTTGGTACAGGCGGGGATAACAGATACGCAGTATTTT.

The gene calls are TRBV3-1 and TRBJ2-7; 8 bases agree with TRBD2. The V gene's germline CDR1 is LGHDT and CDR2 YNNKEL (reference sequence). With V trimmed by 1 base and J by 3 bases, 8 bases remained unmatched. The CDR3 covers 16 residues. The CDR3 is CASSQGGSGRFYEQYF. In DNA form, the CDR3 reads TGTGCCAGCAGCCAAGGCGGGAGCGGGAGATTCTACGAGCAGTACTTC.

The rearrangement uses TRBV7-9 and TRBJ1-1; D is uncertain. V lost 6 bases to trimming and J lost 4 bases, with 15 bases between them. This CDR3 spans 14 amino acids. Germline CDR1 reads SEHNR; CDR2 reads FQNEAQ (reference sequence). The CDR3 DNA is TGTGCCAGCAGTTCCCCCATTCAACCCACTGAAGCTTTCTTT. As protein: CASSSPIQPTEAFF.

This rearrangement joins TRBV6-1 to TRBJ2-3, with TRBD2 identical over 8 bases. Unmatched junction bases numbered 13, after V lost 2 bases and J lost 6 bases. The CDR3 covers 17 residues. Germline values: CDR1 MNHNS, CDR2 SASEGT. The CDR3: CASSERARGGLSDTQYF. CDR3 nucleotides: TGTGCCAGCAGTGAACGGGCCCGGGGGGGACTCTCCGATACGCAGTATTTT.

The chain combines TRBV29-1 with TRBJ2-6; no clear D gene. This CDR3 has 14 amino acids. The V end was cut by 7 bases, the J end by 3 bases, with 13 bases between. Looked up from germline, CDR1 is SQVTM and CDR2 is ANQGSEA. This CDR3 reads CSAMDGGGANVLTF. The DNA for the CDR3 is TGCAGCGCTATGGACGGCGGTGGGGCCAACGTCCTGACTTTC. The variable domain in full, completed from reference TRBV29-1 and TRBJ2-6, reads SAVISQKPSRDICQRGTSLTIQCQVDSQVTMMFWYRQQPGQSLTLIATANQGSEATYESGFVIDKFPISRPNLTFSTLTVSNMSPEDSSIYLCSAMDGGGANVLTFGAGSRLTVL.

The V call is TRBV28, the J call TRBJ2-4; TRBD2 agrees at 8 bases. The CDR3 contains 12 residues. The V segment lost 3 bases and the J segment 13 bases; nucleotides outside the gene matches: 5. The germline V gene encodes CDR1 MDHEN and CDR2 SYDVKM. The CDR3 nucleotides read TGTGCCAGCAGTTTTGGTAAGCGGGAGCAGTACTTC. Protein: CASSFGKREQYF.

The chain is built from TRBV7-2 and TRBJ2-6; D remains ambiguous. V gave up 1 base and J gave up 0 bases, with 7 bases separating them. CDR1 and CDR2 from the germline V gene are SGHTA and FQGNSA. This CDR3 comprises 16 residues. The CDR3 here is CASSLVVNSGANVLTF. The CDR3, as DNA: TGTGCCAGCAGCTTAGTGGTCAACTCTGGGGCCAACGTCCTGACTTTC.